This T cell receptor (beta chain) was observed in a study of cytomegalovirus exposure and HLA in healthy donors. The primer mix had 60 Vbeta and 13 Jbeta primers. The repertoire was sequenced with immunoSEQ multiplex PCR; TCRdb's copy has only in-frame clones and lacks some. The data contain 150,000 to 200,000 clones, approximately 82% of them singletons. The study's findings and limits: Trimming of TCR beta V- and J-genes showed a link, identified in a later analysis, to a missense DCLRE1C variant. Later work associated 16,951 TCR beta sequences with HLA alleles at 0.05 false discovery rate.

For this clone: Its cognate antigen is unknown.

Trimming took 4 bases from V and 2 from J; bases not matched to a gene: 2. CDR3 length: 15 amino acids. The germline V gene has CDR1 SQVTM and CDR2 ANQGSEA. The rearrangement joins TRBV29-1 to TRBJ2-1, with TRBD2 identical over 13 bases. The specimen was PBMCs. This clonotype originated in a man aged 35 to 55 in good health and CMV-seropositive. This CDR3 is CSVVTSGRAYNEQFF. DNA of the CDR3: TGCAGCGTTGTAACTAGCGGGAGGGCCTACAATGAGCAGTTCTTC.